These 29 T cell receptor beta chains originate from one sample sequenced in a study of CD8+ T cells in alopecia areata (dated by TCRdb to between 2018 and 2020). Per the publication, the time point label means: around 26 weeks on oral tofacitinib. The sample's treatment or condition label, decoded: oral pan-JAK inhibitor, 5-10 mg twice daily. Receptor libraries were prepared by the immunoSEQ multiplex PCR assay. To provide template for TCR sequencing, every sample had RNA extracted and reverse transcribed into cDNA. TCRdb re-hosts the immuneACCESS table, in-frame sequences only. Its copies lack some clones; in the studies checked, an unresolved V gene accounts for under half of them, and the cause for the rest is not known. This sample holds approximately 180,000 clones; roughly 50% were observed only once. Roughly a tenth of the sample belongs to the ten largest clones. Sample: CD8+ T cells sorted from blood, taken at week 24, from a patient treated with tofacitinib. These receptors came from a human donor with alopecia areata.

The DNA for the CDR3 is TGTGCCAGCAGTTGGGGCAGGGAGTATAACTATGGCTACACCTTC. Encoded protein: CASSWGREYNYGYTF. The V gene is TRBV27, the J gene TRBJ1-2; tentative D call: TRBD1 (5 bases). Per germline, CDR1 MNHEY and CDR2 SMNVEV (reference sequence). The ends were cut back, 4 bases at V and 1 base at J, with 13 bases in the middle. The CDR3 contains 15 residues.

The chain carries TRBV29-1 and TRBJ1-2; 9 bases are a match to TRBD1. V lost 7 bases to trimming and J lost 6 bases; unmatched junction nucleotides: 9. From germline, CDR1 is SQVTM and CDR2 ANQGSEA. The length of the CDR3 is 13 residues. Here the CDR3 reads CSAGTGSLHGYTF. CDR3 nucleotide sequence: TGCAGCGCCGGGACAGGGTCTCTCCATGGCTACACCTTC. Drawing the rest from reference TRBV29-1 and TRBJ1-2, the complete variable domain is SAVISQKPSRDICQRGTSLTIQCQVDSQVTMMFWYRQQPGQSLTLIATANQGSEATYESGFVIDKFPISRPNLTFSTLTVSNMSPEDSSIYLCSAGTGSLHGYTFGSGTRLTVV.

The chain carries TRBV29-1 and TRBJ1-1, with D unresolved. Between the trimmed V and J ends, which lost 0 bases and 11 bases, there was a span of 10 bases. Germline V gene data show CDR1 as SQVTM and CDR2 as ANQGSEA. The CDR3 runs to 11 residues. CDR3: CSVEEGNSAFF. The CDR3, as DNA: TGCAGCGTTGAAGAAGGGAATAGTGCTTTCTTT.

This clone was observed once. V usage is TRBV11-2 and J usage is TRBJ2-1; TRBD1 matches at 7 bases. Germline V lookup: CDR1 SGHAT, CDR2 FQNNGV. V shed 3 bases and J 7 bases; nucleotides not matched to a gene: 3. CDR3 length equals 13 residues. CDR3 in amino acids: CASSFEQGNEQFF. DNA for the CDR3: TGTGCCAGCAGCTTCGAACAGGGGAATGAGCAGTTCTTC.

This clone was picked up one time. The rearrangement links TRBV5-1 to TRBJ2-5; 7 bases line up with TRBD2. The germline CDR1 and CDR2 sequences are SGHRS and YFSETQ. Trimming took 6 bases from V and 3 from J; bases not matched to a gene: 11. CDR3 length equals 15 residues. The CDR3: CASNRGLSREETQYF. The DNA of the CDR3 is TGCGCCAGCAATAGGGGACTATCGCGGGAAGAGACCCAGTACTTC.

The DNA for the CDR3 is TGTGCCAGCAGCTTGGACAGGTCTCTCTATGGCTACACCTTC. As protein: CASSLDRSLYGYTF. The chain employs TRBV13 and TRBJ1-2; 7 positions match TRBD1. V dropped 3 bases and J dropped 4; count of bases not matched to a gene: 5. The CDR3 is made up of 14 amino acids. Germline V gene sequence: CDR1 PRHDT, CDR2 FYEKMQ (reference sequence).

The table lists this clone with a count of one. The rearrangement joins TRBV2 to TRBJ2-1; D may be TRBD1 (6 bases). The CDR3 spans 15 residues. CDR1 is SNHLY and CDR2 is FYNNEI in the germline V gene. Trimming pared 8 bases from V and 4 bases from J, leaving 18 bases between. CDR3 loop: CASRGGQGTYNEQFF. DNA for the CDR3: TGTGCCAGCCGTGGCGGGCAGGGGACGTACAATGAGCAGTTCTTC.

This clone was found once. V is TRBV5-4 and J is TRBJ2-7; 10 positions agree with TRBD1. Looked up from germline, CDR1 is SGHNT and CDR2 is YYREEE (reference sequence). This CDR3 has 14 residues. Germline trimming cut 5 bases from V and 5 bases from J; bases unmatched to any gene: 7. The CDR3 region is CASRPDRGADEQYF. The CDR3 bases are TGTGCCAGCAGACCGGACAGGGGGGCCGACGAGCAGTACTTC.

The chain recombines TRBV13 with TRBJ1-5; no reliable D call. CDR1 is PRHDT and CDR2 is FYEKMQ in the germline V gene (reference sequence). There are 12 residues in the CDR3. V was pared by 0 bases and J by 11 bases, with 8 bases between. CDR3 residues: CASSLGARSQHF. CDR3 nucleotides: TGTGCCAGCAGCTTAGGGGCCCGGTCCCAGCATTTT.

This chain uses TRBV27 with TRBJ2-1; 8 bases map to TRBD1. V lost 8 bases and J lost 7; bases outside the gene matches: 13. The CDR3 consists of 15 residues. Germline V CDR1 and CDR2: MNHEY, SMNVEV (reference sequence). CDR3 sequence (DNA): TGTGCCAGCCAGCTCACAGGGGGGTCAAGGAATGAGCAGTTCTTC. The encoded protein is CASQLTGGSRNEQFF.

This clone was counted between two and nine times. This chain links TRBV9 with TRBJ2-3, with unresolved D. Per germline, CDR1 SGDLS and CDR2 YYNGEE. This CDR3 has 13 residues. The germline V and J ends were trimmed by 3 bases and 2 bases, with 7 bases remaining between them. The CDR3 bases are TGTGCCAGCAGCGAATACCACACAGATACGCAGTATTTT. Amino acids: CASSEYHTDTQYF. Using reference TRBV9 and TRBJ2-3 for the parts outside the CDR3, the full variable domain is DSGVTQTPKHLITATGQRVTLRCSPRSGDLSVYWYQQSLDQGLQFLIQYYNGEERAKGNILERFSAQQFPDLHSELNLSSLELGDSALYFCASSEYHTDTQYFGPGTRLTVL.

This clone was counted between two and nine times. The chain's CDR3 is CAWSVGAADTQYF. CDR3 bases: TGTGCCTGGAGTGTAGGCGCCGCAGATACGCAGTATTTT. This chain uses TRBV30 with TRBJ2-3; D not resolved. This CDR3 is 13 amino acids long. V was pared by 0 bases and J by 4 bases, with 8 bases between. Germline V gene data show CDR1 as GTSNPN and CDR2 as SVGIG (reference sequence).

The chain is built from TRBV30 and TRBJ1-5, with 9 bases identical to TRBD1. Germline assignment: CDR1 GTSNPN and CDR2 SVGIG (reference sequence). This CDR3 has 14 amino acids. J gave up 6 bases and V 0 bases, and 3 bases lay outside the gene matches. This chain's CDR3 is CAWSVGDRAQPQHF. The CDR3 region has the DNA TGTGCCTGGAGTGTCGGGGACAGGGCTCAGCCCCAGCATTTT.

The chain links TRBV30 to TRBJ2-1; 11 nucleotides align to TRBD2. V dropped 1 base and J dropped 14; count of bases not matched to a gene: 10. This CDR3 comprises 14 residues. Germline CDR1 GTSNPN, CDR2 SVGIG (reference sequence). The CDR3 sequence is CAWSGILAGGLEFF. In nucleotides, the CDR3 is TGTGCCTGGAGTGGGATCTTAGCGGGGGGGCTCGAGTTCTTC.

The gene calls are TRBV20-1 and TRBJ2-1; D unresolved. The CDR3 loop spans 11 amino acids. Germline V gives CDR1 DFQATT, CDR2 SNEGSKA (reference sequence). V dropped 2 bases and J dropped 8 bases, with 7 bases sitting between them. This CDR3 is CSARSEYEQFF. DNA for the CDR3: TGCAGTGCTAGATCGGAATATGAGCAGTTCTTC.

This sequence joins TRBV10-3 and TRBJ1-2; the match to TRBD1 covers 10 bases. The germline gives CDR1 ENHRY, CDR2 SYGVKD. This CDR3 contains 14 residues. V shed 6 bases and J 8 bases; nucleotides not matched to a gene: 9. The CDR3 loop is CAISLDRGRRGYTF. DNA of the CDR3: TGTGCCATCAGCCTTGACAGGGGGCGGAGAGGCTACACCTTC.

V is TRBV7-2 and J is TRBJ2-1, with 11 bases identical to TRBD2. Germline assignment: CDR1 SGHTA and CDR2 FQGNSA. J gave up 9 bases and V 4 bases, and 8 bases lay outside the gene matches. This CDR3 comprises 15 residues. For the CDR3, the DNA is TGTGCCAGCAGCTCCTTTAGCGGGGGGGCCTCTGAGCAGTTCTTC. Translated: CASSSFSGGASEQFF.

The chain joins TRBV29-1 to TRBJ2-7; D unclear. The CDR3 contains 12 residues. The germline gives CDR1 SQVTM, CDR2 ANQGSEA. The ends were cut back, 4 bases at V and 2 bases at J, with 9 bases in the middle. CDR3 region: CSVVGSPYEQYF. In DNA, the CDR3 is TGCAGCGTTGTTGGCAGTCCCTACGAGCAGTACTTC.

The chain joins TRBV19 to TRBJ1-1, with D maybe TRBD1 (6 bases). The CDR3 has 13 residues. Germline values: CDR1 LNHDA, CDR2 SQIVND (reference sequence). V was trimmed by 5 bases and J by 4 bases, leaving 11 bases between them. The CDR3 DNA is TGTGCCAGTAGTGAACAGGGAGTCACTGAAGCTTTCTTT. It encodes CASSEQGVTEAFF.

J is TRBJ2-2 and V is TRBV30, with D unclear. The CDR3 extends over 12 amino acids. Germline CDR1 is GTSNPN and CDR2 is SVGIG (reference sequence). Trimming stripped 4 bases from V and 3 bases from J, with 6 bases between. CDR3 coding DNA: TGTGCCTGGATAACTGACACCGGGGAGCTGTTTTTT. Its protein product is CAWITDTGELFF.

This chain uses TRBV19 with TRBJ1-1; D perhaps matches TRBD1 (6 bases). V gave up 10 bases and J gave up 4 bases, with 25 bases separating them. The germline gives CDR1 LNHDA, CDR2 SQIVND (reference sequence). The CDR3 has 16 residues. This CDR3 is CATGQSGAVGSTEAFF. The DNA of the CDR3 is TGTGCCACCGGACAGTCGGGGGCAGTGGGTAGCACTGAAGCTTTCTTT.

The chain is built from TRBV30 and TRBJ1-1, with D possibly TRBD1 on 5 matching bases. The CDR3 sequence is 12 residues long. Germline V gene sequence: CDR1 GTSNPN, CDR2 SVGIG (reference sequence). The V gene lost 8 bases and the J gene lost 3 bases, with 13 bases spanning the gap. The CDR3 loop reads CAGKGRDTEAFF. DNA for the CDR3: TGTGCCGGTAAGGGGAGGGACACTGAAGCTTTCTTT.

The chain joins TRBV10-2 to TRBJ1-1; D might be TRBD1 (6 bases). Trimming removed 7 bases from V and 6 bases from J, with 15 bases in between. The CDR3 is 13 residues long. Germline lookup yields CDR1 WSHSY and CDR2 SAAADI. For the CDR3, the DNA is TGCGCCAGCACCGAGGGGGGTTATCCTGAAGCTTTCTTT. Translating it yields CASTEGGYPEAFF.

This rearrangement joins TRBV4-3 to TRBJ1-1; D is perhaps TRBD1 (6 bases). CDR3 length equals 15 residues. V was pared by 0 bases and J by 3 bases, with 11 bases between. The germline V gene encodes CDR1 LGHNA and CDR2 YSLEER. The CDR3: CASSQDTGADTEAFF. CDR3 nucleotides: TGCGCCAGCAGCCAAGATACGGGGGCGGACACTGAAGCTTTCTTT.

The chain carries TRBV4-1 and TRBJ1-2; TRBD1 matches 7 bases. Germline loops: CDR1 MGHRA, CDR2 YSYEKL. The CDR3 runs to 15 residues. J was trimmed by 0 bases and V by 4 bases; bases with no gene match: 5. CDR3 nucleotide sequence: TGCGCCAGCAGCCTTGACAGGGTATCTAACTATGGCTACACCTTC. It encodes CASSLDRVSNYGYTF.

This chain joins TRBV4-3 and TRBJ2-7; D may match TRBD1 or TRBD2 (5 bases each). From germline, CDR1 is LGHNA and CDR2 YSLEER. Trimming took off 3 bases at V and 2 bases at J, with 14 bases between the two ends. The CDR3 loop spans 15 amino acids. The CDR3 sequence: CASSHKTGTAYEQYF. In nucleotides, the CDR3 is TGCGCCAGCAGCCATAAAACCGGGACCGCCTACGAGCAGTACTTC.

The rearrangement joins TRBV7-6 to TRBJ2-2, with TRBD1 identical over 7 bases. Losses at the gene ends were 1 base for V and 9 bases for J; bases not matched to a gene: 5. Germline lookup yields CDR1 SGHVS and CDR2 FNYEAQ. CDR3 length equals 14 residues. CDR3 coding DNA: TGTGCCAGCAGCTTAGGGGGACAGTTACGGGAGCTGTTTTTT. This gives the protein CASSLGGQLRELFF.

The rearrangement uses TRBV30 and TRBJ2-1, with 9 nucleotides matching TRBD1. This CDR3 is built from 14 residues. The germline V gene encodes CDR1 GTSNPN and CDR2 SVGIG (reference sequence). After removal of 1 base from V and 6 bases from J, the junction contained 4 bases not matched to a gene. The CDR3 DNA reads as TGTGCCTGGAGTGGGGGGACAGGGCCCAATGAGCAGTTCTTC. Its protein product is CAWSGGTGPNEQFF.

The chain is built from TRBV12-5 and TRBJ1-1; D unresolved. This CDR3 spans 13 amino acids. Germline CDR1 LGHNT, CDR2 FRNRAP. Trimming stripped 2 bases from V and 4 bases from J, with 8 bases between. The CDR3 protein is CASGLSRVTEAFF. Here the CDR3 DNA reads TGTGCTAGTGGTTTGAGCCGGGTCACTGAAGCTTTCTTT.